This TCR beta chain stems from a study of radiation and T cells in renal cell carcinoma. Measured with immunoSEQ multiplex PCR; TCRdb has only the in-frame clones, and not every one. The sample lists about 83,000 clones, 75% to 90% occurring once. Trimming removed 3 bases at V and 5 bases at J, with 25 bases between. The CDR3 length is 18 residues. The germline CDR1 and CDR2 sequences are SGHTA and FQGNSA. Study-wide results and caveats: In blood, top tumor clones expanded by 2 weeks, shrinking by 4.

Described time point: blood 4 weeks post-SBRT, at nephrectomy. Treatment reported: 15 Gy SBRT to primary tumor, nephrectomy 4 weeks later. A word on this clone: What it recognizes is unknown.

The V gene is TRBV7-2, the J gene TRBJ2-5, with no clear D. Source: blood, taken from a patient whose treatment included radiotherapy and nephrectomy. This TCR derives from a woman aged 60-75 years with renal cell carcinoma. The CDR3 region has the DNA TGTGCCAGCAGCTTGACACCGAAGGAGACTTTGAGTTGGGAGACCCAGTACTTC. This codes for CASSLTPKETLSWETQYF.